The 30 T cell receptor beta chains listed next were all sequenced from one sample in a study of blood T cell repertoires in COVID-19. Data came from immunoSEQ multiplex PCR; TCRdb stores just in-frame clones and leaves some out. The profile shows about 250,000 clones, 88% of them singletons. What was sequenced was peripheral blood. Receptor source: a man older than 75 with acute or convalescent COVID-19.

In the case of this clone: Other nucleotide sequences in the sample specify the same CDR3. The chain joins TRBV2 to TRBJ2-1; D uncertain. V lost 3 bases, J lost 0 bases, and 9 bases lay in between. This CDR3 comprises 15 residues. The germline V gene has CDR1 SNHLY and CDR2 FYNNEI. CDR3: CASSEAGRSYNEQFF. The CDR3 DNA is TGTGCCAGCAGTGAGGCAGGCCGCTCCTACAATGAGCAGTTCTTC.

The rearrangement links TRBV5-1 to TRBJ1-4; 9 bases agree with TRBD1. Germline CDR1 SGHRS, CDR2 YFSETQ. V was clipped by 4 bases and J by 8 bases; unmatched bases: 6. This CDR3 comprises 14 residues. Here the CDR3 reads CASSGTGMDEKLFF. The CDR3 DNA reads as TGCGCCAGCAGCGGGACAGGGATGGACGAAAAACTGTTTTTT.

The CDR3 sequence is CASTLCLTGGDRDTEAFF. The CDR3 region has the DNA TGTGCCAGCACCCTTTGCCTAACAGGGGGCGATCGTGACACTGAAGCTTTCTTT. The chain uses TRBV21-1 and TRBJ1-1; the table's D gene call, TRBD1, was not cross checked with the DNA. TRBV21-1 has pseudogene status. The CDR3 length is 18 residues.

The V gene is TRBV28, the J gene TRBJ1-2, with 7 bases that match TRBD1. The CDR3 has 14 amino acids. Per germline, CDR1 MDHEN and CDR2 SYDVKM. V was clipped by 4 bases and J by 4 bases; unmatched bases: 6. CDR3 loop: CASSSTGMGYGYTF. CDR3 bases: TGTGCCAGCAGTTCGACAGGGATGGGCTATGGCTACACCTTC.

This chain uses TRBV5-1 with TRBJ2-7; 16 bases are shared with TRBD2. There are 17 residues in the CDR3. J lost 5 bases, V lost 4 bases, and 9 bases had no gene match. The germline CDR1 and CDR2 sequences are SGHRS and YFSETQ. The CDR3 loop is CASSKGLAGGKVDEQYF. The CDR3 DNA is TGCGCCAGCAGCAAGGGACTAGCGGGAGGGAAGGTAGACGAGCAGTACTTC. Using reference TRBV5-1 and TRBJ2-7 for the parts outside the CDR3, the full variable domain is KAGVTQTPRYLIKTRGQQVTLSCSPISGHRSVSWYQQTPGQGLQFLFEYFSETQRNKGNFPGRFSGRQFSNSRSEMNVSTLELGDSALYLCASSKGLAGGKVDEQYFGPGTRLTVT.

The rearrangement joins TRBV7-2 to TRBJ1-5; the D gene is possibly TRBD1 (5 bases). This CDR3 region has 15 residues. Per germline, CDR1 SGHTA and CDR2 FQGNSA. Between the trimmed V and J ends, which lost 6 bases and 1 base, there was a span of 13 bases. The chain's CDR3 is CASRRDHGSNQPQHF. The CDR3 DNA follows: TGTGCCAGCAGGCGGGACCATGGGAGCAATCAGCCCCAGCATTTT.

This clone has more than one count but fewer than ten. The chain uses TRBV28 and TRBJ1-5; 7 bases fit TRBD1. The germline V gene has CDR1 MDHEN and CDR2 SYDVKM. The CDR3 is 15 residues long. Losses at the gene ends were 8 bases for V and 4 bases for J; bases not matched to a gene: 11. CDR3 bases: TGTGCCAGCTCCCGGGAGACAGGGATAAATCAGCCCCAGCATTTT. Amino acid sequence: CASSRETGINQPQHF.

The chain recombines TRBV5-1 with TRBJ2-5, with 8 bases that match TRBD1. The CDR3 covers 14 residues. The germline CDR1 and CDR2 sequences are SGHRS and YFSETQ. Trimming cost V 5 bases and J 7 bases; bases outside gene matches: 10. CDR3 bases: TGCGCCAGCAGTGGGACAGGTGCCCTGGGGACCCAGTACTTC. Translated: CASSGTGALGTQYF.

The rearrangement links TRBV6-2 or TRBV6-3 to TRBJ2-2; possible D gene TRBD1, 5 bases. The germline V and J ends were trimmed by 4 bases and 5 bases, with 14 bases remaining between them. This CDR3 has 15 amino acids. Germline loops: CDR1 MNHEY, CDR2 SVGEGT. Here the CDR3 DNA reads TGTGCCAGCAGTTCCAGGGTTAAAGTGACCGGGGAGCTGTTTTTT. Its protein is CASSSRVKVTGELFF.

This sequence joins TRBV11-3 and TRBJ2-2; TRBD1 might be the D (5 bases). The CDR3 extends over 16 amino acids. Trimming pared 2 bases from V and 1 base from J, leaving 11 bases between. CDR1 and CDR2 (germline): SGHNT, YENEEA. CDR3 DNA: TGTGCCAGCAGCTTATCAGGGAACCTGAACACCGGGGAGCTGTTTTTT. Its translation is CASSLSGNLNTGELFF.

The J gene is TRBJ1-6, the V gene TRBV5-4, with a possible D match to TRBD1 (6 bases). In germline, CDR1 is SGHNT, CDR2 YYREEE (reference sequence). Trimming took off 4 bases at V and 7 bases at J, with 12 bases between the two ends. CDR3 length equals 14 residues. The CDR3 here is CASSEDSSNSPLHF. In DNA form, the CDR3 reads TGTGCCAGCAGCGAGGACAGCTCCAATTCACCCCTCCACTTT.

The chain couples TRBV30 to TRBJ2-1; tentative D call: TRBD1 (6 bases). The CDR3 is 15 amino acids. Germline V gives CDR1 GTSNPN, CDR2 SVGIG (reference sequence). Deletions cut 3 bases from V and 0 bases from J, with 12 bases between. This chain's CDR3 is CAWRLGASSYNEQFF. CDR3 DNA: TGTGCCTGGAGGTTGGGGGCCAGCTCCTACAATGAGCAGTTCTTC.

The chain has TRBV6-5 and TRBJ1-1, with 8 bases fitting TRBD1. Germline-derived CDR1 and CDR2 are MNHEY and SVGAGI. J was trimmed by 2 bases and V by 2 bases; bases with no gene match: 4. The CDR3 runs 15 residues. The CDR3 sequence is CASSYGQGRNTEAFF. CDR3 nucleotides: TGTGCCAGCAGTTACGGACAGGGTCGCAACACTGAAGCTTTCTTT.

The chain uses TRBV19 and TRBJ1-2, with TRBD1 as a possible D gene (5 bases). CDR1 and CDR2 (germline): LNHDA, SQIVND (reference sequence). This CDR3 has 15 residues. V gave up 5 bases and J gave up 1 base, with 14 bases separating them. The CDR3 region is CASSPQGIYNYGYTF. The CDR3 bases are TGTGCCAGTAGTCCCCAGGGAATATATAACTATGGCTACACCTTC.

This clone was observed a handful of times. The chain has TRBV28 and TRBJ1-2; tentatively, D is TRBD1 (6 bases). CDR1 is MDHEN and CDR2 is SYDVKM in the germline V gene. The CDR3 consists of 15 residues. Trimming shortened V by 3 bases and J by 8 bases, and 19 bases separated the two germline ends. As DNA, the CDR3 is TGTGCCAGCAGTTTTCAGGGGAGTGGCAGTTCCGGCTACACCTTC. Amino acids: CASSFQGSGSSGYTF.

On this clone: The same CDR3 is also encoded by other DNA sequences in this sample. The V gene is TRBV28, the J gene TRBJ2-7; 8 nucleotides agree with TRBD1. Germline V gene data show CDR1 as MDHEN and CDR2 as SYDVKM. The V segment lost 9 bases and the J segment 1 base; nucleotides outside the gene matches: 5. This CDR3 is built from 13 residues. As DNA, the CDR3 is TGTGCCAGTGGAACAGGGGGGTCCTACGAGCAGTACTTC. This encodes CASGTGGSYEQYF. The whole variable domain, remainder taken from reference TRBV28 and TRBJ2-7, is DVKVTQSSRYLVKRTGEKVFLECVQDMDHENMFWYRQDPGLGLRLIYFSYDVKMKEKGDIPEGYSVSREKKERFSLILESASTNQTSMYLCASGTGGSYEQYFGPGTRLTVT.

The rearrangement uses TRBV21-1 and TRBJ1-5. TRBV21-1 is deemed a pseudogene. This CDR3 comprises 15 residues. DNA of the CDR3: TGTGCCAGCACCAATATAGTGCTGATAAATCAGCCCCAGCATTTT. Translation: CASTNIVLINQPQHF.

The rearrangement links TRBV15 to TRBJ1-2; D unclear. The CDR3 consists of 16 residues. Trimming removed 0 bases at V and 2 bases at J, with 13 bases between. CDR1 is LNHNV and CDR2 is YYDKDF in the germline V gene (reference sequence). CDR3 residues: CATSRDSATDNYGYTF. As DNA, the CDR3 is TGTGCCACCAGCAGAGATTCAGCCACAGACAACTATGGCTACACCTTC.

The genes are TRBV7-3 and TRBJ2-3; D gene uncertain. The CDR3 extends over 17 amino acids. Germline lookup yields CDR1 SGHTA and CDR2 FQGTGA. V was cut by 0 bases and J by 4 bases, with 17 bases left in between. The CDR3 DNA sequence: TGTGCCAGCAGCTTAACGAGTAATAGTCGGGTGGCAGATACGCAGTATTTT. Its protein product is CASSLTSNSRVADTQYF.

This clone was detected many times. The chain carries TRBV19 and TRBJ1-1; no clear D gene. V was trimmed by 8 bases and J by 0 bases, leaving 4 bases between them. Germline loops: CDR1 LNHDA, CDR2 SQIVND (reference sequence). The CDR3 loop spans 11 amino acids. The CDR3 nucleotides are TGTGCCAGTCATTTGAACACTGAAGCTTTCTTT. Its translation: CASHLNTEAFF.

V and J are TRBV27 and TRBJ2-5, with 9 bases identical to TRBD2. V lost 4 bases and J lost 5; bases outside the gene matches: 8. Germline CDR1 and CDR2: MNHEY and SMNVEV (reference sequence). The CDR3 runs 15 residues. CDR3 in amino acids: CASSWGTSQAETQYF. In DNA form, the CDR3 reads TGTGCCAGCAGTTGGGGGACTAGCCAAGCGGAGACCCAGTACTTC.

The rearrangement uses TRBV5-6 and TRBJ2-1; the D gene is possibly TRBD1 (6 bases). The CDR3 spans 16 residues. Germline loops: CDR1 SGHDT, CDR2 YYEEEE. V was shortened by 4 bases and J by 6 bases, with 20 bases between the two germline ends. CDR3 amino acids: CASSPLRGRSLNEQFF. CDR3 DNA: TGTGCCAGCAGCCCTTTGAGGGGGAGATCCCTCAATGAGCAGTTCTTC. The variable domain in full, with the rest retrieved from reference TRBV5-6 and TRBJ2-1, is DAGVTQSPTHLIKTRGQQVTLRCSPKSGHDTVSWYQQALGQGPQFIFQYYEEEERQRGNFPDRFSGHQFPNYSSELNVNALLLGDSALYLCASSPLRGRSLNEQFFGPGTRLTVL.

CDR3 nucleotides: TGTGCCAGCAGCCACGGACTGGGAGGGCAGTACTTC. Its translation is CASSHGLGGQYF. The chain links TRBV12-3 or TRBV12-4 to TRBJ2-7; a weak D match, TRBD2 (6 bases). V lost 6 bases and J 9 bases, leaving 15 bases between the germline ends. There are 12 residues in the CDR3.

This rearrangement joins TRBV7-2 to TRBJ2-2, with a weak D call TRBD1 (7 bases). The V end was cut by 2 bases, the J end by 5 bases, with 12 bases between. CDR1 SGHTA and CDR2 FQGNSA come from the germline V gene. The CDR3 is 15 residues long. The CDR3 DNA sequence: TGTGCCAGCAGCTTACGCCAGGGGGGAACCGGGGAGCTGTTTTTT. It is translated as CASSLRQGGTGELFF.

The gene calls are TRBV7-9 and TRBJ2-2; 8 nucleotides agree with TRBD1. Unmatched junction bases numbered 12, after V lost 5 bases and J lost 4 bases. The CDR3 extends over 17 amino acids. Germline V gene sequence: CDR1 SEHNR, CDR2 FQNEAQ (reference sequence). The CDR3 DNA sequence: TGTGCCAGCAGCGCCACCGACAGGGGCGCTAGCACCGGGGAGCTGTTTTTT. Translating gives CASSATDRGASTGELFF.

The chain links TRBV6-6 to TRBJ1-1; a possible D gene is TRBD1 (5 bases). Trimming cost V 6 bases and J 0 bases, with 8 bases left between them. This CDR3 region has 13 residues. Germline CDR1 reads MNHNY; CDR2 reads SVGAGI (reference sequence). CDR3 residues: CASSREMNTEAFF. CDR3 DNA sequence: TGTGCCAGCAGCAGGGAAATGAACACTGAAGCTTTCTTT.

V usage is TRBV10-3 and J usage is TRBJ1-5, with 9 bases matching TRBD1. Germline values: CDR1 ENHRY, CDR2 SYGVKD. V was pared by 6 bases and J by 6 bases, with 9 bases of the junction left unmatched. CDR3 length: 15 residues. CDR3 sequence reads: CAISKTGGGGQPQHF. CDR3 DNA: TGTGCCATCAGCAAGACAGGGGGAGGCGGTCAGCCCCAGCATTTT.

This sequence joins TRBV7-9 and TRBJ2-1; 10 bases line up with TRBD2. The J segment lost 6 bases and the V segment lost 5 bases, leaving 10 bases of the junction unmatched. Germline V lookup: CDR1 SEHNR, CDR2 FQNEAQ (reference sequence). This CDR3 is 16 amino acids long. In nucleotides, the CDR3 is TGTGCCAGCAGCCCCCTCCGCCAGCGGGGGGGCAATGAGCAGTTCTTC. This translates into CASSPLRQRGGNEQFF. The whole variable domain, filled in from reference TRBV7-9 and TRBJ2-1, reads DTGVSQNPRHKITKRGQNVTFRCDPISEHNRLYWYRQTLGQGPEFLTYFQNEAQLEKSRLLSDRFSAERPKGSFSTLEIQRTEQGDSAMYLCASSPLRQRGGNEQFFGPGTRLTVL.

The CDR3 bases are TGTGCCAGCAGCCAACGGGGGGAAGAGACCCAGTACTTC. Translation gives CASSQRGEETQYF. The chain recombines TRBV14 with TRBJ2-5, with 7 bases aligning to TRBD2. CDR3 size: 13 residues. Germline CDR1 is SGHDN and CDR2 is FVKESK. V shed 2 bases and J 3 bases; nucleotides not matched to a gene: 0.

The V and J genes are TRBV28 and TRBJ2-1, with D unresolved. Trimming removed 8 bases from V and 0 bases from J, with 11 bases in between. The germline V gene has CDR1 MDHEN and CDR2 SYDVKM. CDR3 size: 14 residues. The CDR3 nucleotides read TGTGCCAGCGTTATTGGTAGCTCCTACAATGAGCAGTTCTTC. It codes for CASVIGSSYNEQFF.